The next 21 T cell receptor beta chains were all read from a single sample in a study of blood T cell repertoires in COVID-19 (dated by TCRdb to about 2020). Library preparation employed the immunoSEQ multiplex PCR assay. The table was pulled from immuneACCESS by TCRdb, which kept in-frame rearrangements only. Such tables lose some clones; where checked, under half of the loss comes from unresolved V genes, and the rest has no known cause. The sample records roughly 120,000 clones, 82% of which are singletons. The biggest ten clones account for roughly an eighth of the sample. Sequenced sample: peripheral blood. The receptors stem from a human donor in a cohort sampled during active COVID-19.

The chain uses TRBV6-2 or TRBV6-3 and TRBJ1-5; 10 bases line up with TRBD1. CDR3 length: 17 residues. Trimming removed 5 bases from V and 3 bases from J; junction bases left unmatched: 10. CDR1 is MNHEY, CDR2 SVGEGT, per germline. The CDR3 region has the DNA TGTGCCAGCAGTAACCTTTTTGGGACAGGGGTCAATCAGCCCCAGCATTTT. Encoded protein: CASSNLFGTGVNQPQHF.

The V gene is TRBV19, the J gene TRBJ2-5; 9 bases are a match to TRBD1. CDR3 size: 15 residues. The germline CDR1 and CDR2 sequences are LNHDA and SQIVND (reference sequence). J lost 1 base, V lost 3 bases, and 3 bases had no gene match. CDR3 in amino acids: CASSIEDRGQETQYF. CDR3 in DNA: TGTGCCAGTAGTATTGAGGACAGGGGCCAAGAGACCCAGTACTTC.

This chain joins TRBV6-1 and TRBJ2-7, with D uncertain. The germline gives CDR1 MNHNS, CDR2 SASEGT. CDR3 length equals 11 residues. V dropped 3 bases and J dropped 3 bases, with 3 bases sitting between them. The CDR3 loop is CASSDLYEQYF. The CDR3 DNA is TGTGCCAGCAGTGACCTCTACGAGCAGTACTTC.

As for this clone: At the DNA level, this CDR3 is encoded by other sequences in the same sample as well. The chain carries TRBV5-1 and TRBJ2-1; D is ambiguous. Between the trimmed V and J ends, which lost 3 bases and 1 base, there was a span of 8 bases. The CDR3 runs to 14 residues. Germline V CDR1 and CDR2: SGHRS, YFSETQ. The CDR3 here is CASSWAASYNEQFF. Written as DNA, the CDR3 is TGCGCCAGCAGCTGGGCTGCGTCCTACAATGAGCAGTTCTTC. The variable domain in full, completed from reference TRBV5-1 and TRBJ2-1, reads KAGVTQTPRYLIKTRGQQVTLSCSPISGHRSVSWYQQTPGQGLQFLFEYFSETQRNKGNFPGRFSGRQFSNSRSEMNVSTLELGDSALYLCASSWAASYNEQFFGPGTRLTVL.

This chain's CDR3 is CASGSTVTDTQYF. The CDR3 DNA reads as TGTGCTAGTGGCTCAACAGTCACAGATACGCAGTATTTT. This sequence joins TRBV12-5 and TRBJ2-3; no reliable D call. With 6 bases removed from V and 2 bases from J, the gap between germline ends came to 9 bases. The V gene's germline CDR1 is LGHNT and CDR2 FRNRAP. This CDR3 is 13 amino acids long.

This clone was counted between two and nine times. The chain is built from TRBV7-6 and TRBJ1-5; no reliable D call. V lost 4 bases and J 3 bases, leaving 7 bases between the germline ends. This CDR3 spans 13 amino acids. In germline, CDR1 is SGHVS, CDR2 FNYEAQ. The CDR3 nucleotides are TGTGCCAGCAGCTACAGCCACAATCAGCCCCAGCATTTT. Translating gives CASSYSHNQPQHF.

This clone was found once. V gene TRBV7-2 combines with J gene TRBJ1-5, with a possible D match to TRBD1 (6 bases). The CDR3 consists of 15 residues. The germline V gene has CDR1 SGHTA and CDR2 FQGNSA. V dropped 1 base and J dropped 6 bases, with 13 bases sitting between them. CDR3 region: CASSLELGAGQPQHF. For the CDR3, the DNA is TGTGCCAGCAGCTTAGAGTTGGGGGCAGGTCAGCCCCAGCATTTT.

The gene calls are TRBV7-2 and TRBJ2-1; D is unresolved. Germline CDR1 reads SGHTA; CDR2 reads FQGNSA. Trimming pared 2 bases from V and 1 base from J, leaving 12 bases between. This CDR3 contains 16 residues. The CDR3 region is CASSLSSSPSYNEQFF. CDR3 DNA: TGTGCCAGCAGCTTAAGCTCTTCGCCATCCTACAATGAGCAGTTCTTC.

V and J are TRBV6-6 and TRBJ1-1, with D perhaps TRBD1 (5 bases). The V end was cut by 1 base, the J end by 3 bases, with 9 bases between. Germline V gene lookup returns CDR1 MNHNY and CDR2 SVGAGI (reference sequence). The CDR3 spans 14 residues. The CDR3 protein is CASSYYGGDTEAFF. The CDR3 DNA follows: TGTGCCAGCAGTTACTACGGGGGGGACACTGAAGCTTTCTTT.

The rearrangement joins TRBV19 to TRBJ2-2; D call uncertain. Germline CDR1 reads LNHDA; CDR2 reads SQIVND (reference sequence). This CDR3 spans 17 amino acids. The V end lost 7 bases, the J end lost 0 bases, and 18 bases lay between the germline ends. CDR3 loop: CASIPLGPDANTGELFF. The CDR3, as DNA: TGTGCCAGTATCCCCCTAGGCCCTGATGCGAACACCGGGGAGCTGTTTTTT.

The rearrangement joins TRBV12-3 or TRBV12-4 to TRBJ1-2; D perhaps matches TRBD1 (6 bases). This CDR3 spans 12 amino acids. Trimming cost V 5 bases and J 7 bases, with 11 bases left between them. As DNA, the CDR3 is TGTGCCAGCAGTCCACAGGGTCTTGGCTACACCTTC. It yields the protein CASSPQGLGYTF.

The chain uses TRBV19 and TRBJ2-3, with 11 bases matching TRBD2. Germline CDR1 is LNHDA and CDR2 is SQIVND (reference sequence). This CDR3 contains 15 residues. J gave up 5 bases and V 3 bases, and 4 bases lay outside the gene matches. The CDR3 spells CASSMYSGGGDTQYF. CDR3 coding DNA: TGTGCCAGTAGTATGTATAGCGGGGGGGGAGATACGCAGTATTTT.

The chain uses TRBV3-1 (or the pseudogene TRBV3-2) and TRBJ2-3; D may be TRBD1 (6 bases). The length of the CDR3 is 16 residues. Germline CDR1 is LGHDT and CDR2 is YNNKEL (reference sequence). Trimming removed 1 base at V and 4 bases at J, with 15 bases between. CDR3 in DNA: TGTGCCAGCAGCCAAGGTGAGGGCAGGGGTCCAGATACGCAGTATTTT. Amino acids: CASSQGEGRGPDTQYF.

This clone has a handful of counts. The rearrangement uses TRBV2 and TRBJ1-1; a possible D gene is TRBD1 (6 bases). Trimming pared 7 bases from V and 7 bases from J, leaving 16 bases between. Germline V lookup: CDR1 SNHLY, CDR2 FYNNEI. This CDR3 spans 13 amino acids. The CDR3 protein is CASMGAFVNEAFF. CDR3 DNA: TGTGCCAGCATGGGGGCCTTCGTGAATGAAGCTTTCTTT.

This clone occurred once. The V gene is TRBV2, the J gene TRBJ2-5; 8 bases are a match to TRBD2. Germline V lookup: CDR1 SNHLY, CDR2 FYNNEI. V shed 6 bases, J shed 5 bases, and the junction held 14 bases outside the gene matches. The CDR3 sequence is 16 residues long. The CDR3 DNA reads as TGTGCCAGCAGGGGCCCACTAGCGGAGGGTGGGGAGACCCAGTACTTC. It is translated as CASRGPLAEGGETQYF.

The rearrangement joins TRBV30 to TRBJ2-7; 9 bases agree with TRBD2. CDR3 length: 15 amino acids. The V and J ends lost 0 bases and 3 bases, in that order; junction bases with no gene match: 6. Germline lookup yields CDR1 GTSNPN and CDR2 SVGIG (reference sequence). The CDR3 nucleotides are TGTGCCTGGAGTGTATTGCTAGCGGGGCGCTACGAGCAGTACTTC. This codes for CAWSVLLAGRYEQYF.

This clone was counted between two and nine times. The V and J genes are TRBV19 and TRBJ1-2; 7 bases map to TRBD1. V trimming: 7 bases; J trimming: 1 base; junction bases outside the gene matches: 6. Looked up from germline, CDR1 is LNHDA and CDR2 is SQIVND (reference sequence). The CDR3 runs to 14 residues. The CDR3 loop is CASTTGMGNYGYTF. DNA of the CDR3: TGTGCCAGTACGACAGGGATGGGTAACTATGGCTACACCTTC.

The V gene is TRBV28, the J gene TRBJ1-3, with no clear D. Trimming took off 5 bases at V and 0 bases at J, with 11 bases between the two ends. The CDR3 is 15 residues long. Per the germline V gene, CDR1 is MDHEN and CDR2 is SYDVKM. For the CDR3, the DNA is TGTGCCAGCAGTCTGGGCGGGCTCTCTGGAAACACCATATATTTT. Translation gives CASSLGGLSGNTIYF.

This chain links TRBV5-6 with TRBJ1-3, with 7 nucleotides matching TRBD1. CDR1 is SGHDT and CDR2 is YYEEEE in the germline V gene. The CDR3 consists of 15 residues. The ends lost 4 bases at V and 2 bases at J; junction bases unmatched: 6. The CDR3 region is CASSTQGYAGNTIYF. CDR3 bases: TGTGCCAGCAGCACACAGGGGTACGCTGGAAACACCATATATTTT.

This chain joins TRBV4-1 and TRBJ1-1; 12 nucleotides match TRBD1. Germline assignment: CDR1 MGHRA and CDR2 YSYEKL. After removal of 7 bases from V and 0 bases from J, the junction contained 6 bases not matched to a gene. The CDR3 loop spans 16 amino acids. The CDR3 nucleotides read TGCGCCAGCACCCCGGGGGACAGGGGGCTGAACACTGAAGCTTTCTTT. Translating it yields CASTPGDRGLNTEAFF.

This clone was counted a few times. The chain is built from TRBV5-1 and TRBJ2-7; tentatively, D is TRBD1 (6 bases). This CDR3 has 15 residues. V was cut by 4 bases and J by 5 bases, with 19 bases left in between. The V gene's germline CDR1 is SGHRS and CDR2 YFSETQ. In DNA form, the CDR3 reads TGCGCCAGCAGCCTGAGGGGACAACATAGCGACGAGCAGTACTTC. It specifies CASSLRGQHSDEQYF.